This T cell receptor beta chain was recorded in a study of shared clonotypes between healthy human individuals. Notes on the study in general: What naive subsets generally showed was a larger estimated richness than memory subsets showed.

Using immunoSEQ multiplex PCR, the repertoire was profiled, and TCRdb retains in-frame clones only, with some absent. The sample includes more than 80,000 clones, 67% seen only once; the top ten take around 41%. Trimming removed 9 bases from V and 0 bases from J, with 16 bases in between. CDR3 length: 15 amino acids. The V gene's germline CDR1 is LNHDA and CDR2 SQIVND (reference sequence). Caucasian adults residing in Nashville, Tennessee made up all the donors. As for this clone: The antigen is unknown.

Sequences were obtained from memory CD8+ T cells sorted from blood. This sample's subset: CD45RO+ cells pooled with CCR7-negative TemRA cells. The receptor was isolated from a man aged 25-40 years in good health. The rearrangement joins TRBV19 to TRBJ2-3; D remains ambiguous. The CDR3 reads CASLPGVFSTDTQYF. Here the CDR3 DNA reads TGTGCCAGCCTCCCGGGTGTGTTTAGCACAGATACGCAGTATTTT.